The entry below describes one T cell receptor beta chain. Its cognate antigen is unknown. TCRdb re-analysed the reads in MiXCR, keeping a single row per CDR3 protein. Seen here are approximately 770,000 distinct CDR3 sequences, 25% to 30% observed once, and the top ten hold around 13%. The data derive from a study of T cell repertoires in cytomegalovirus infection. Across the study: Matching HLA type, along with CMV infection, was indicated by public TCR beta signatures.

V lost 5 bases to trimming and J lost 0 bases, with 12 bases between them. The CDR3 sequence is 15 residues long. The germline V gene has CDR1 SGHRS and CDR2 YFSETQ. Sequencing was performed on cultured CD8+ T cells from PBMCs, taken from culture after CMV antigen stimulation. This sequence originates from a human donor in good health (CMV status not recorded). Some clones in this sample may be carry-over from other donors' samples. The chain has TRBV5-1 and TRBJ2-1; the D gene is possibly TRBD1 (5 bases). The CDR3 reads CASRSGLSSYNEQFF. As DNA, the CDR3 is TGCGCCAGCAGATCAGGGTTAAGCTCCTACAATGAGCAGTTCTTC.